The 29 T cell receptor beta chains below come from one sample, sequenced in a study of T cell clones after liver transplantation. TCRdb's copy holds only in-frame clones and misses some; the assay was immunoSEQ multiplex PCR. The data show under 130,000 clones, about 80% seen once. Sequenced here: CD4+ T cells from blood, sampled about 50 months after liver transplant. The receptors shown here come from a human patient who received a liver transplant. Some T cells could come from the graft donor.

The gene calls are TRBV4-1 and TRBJ2-7; unclear D gene. The CDR3 is 15 residues long. V was trimmed by 1 base and J by 3 bases, leaving 13 bases between them. Germline CDR1 MGHRA, CDR2 YSYEKL. The CDR3 nucleotides are TGCGCCAGCAGCCAAGGCCCCACCTCAGGCTACGAGCAGTACTTC. It translates to CASSQGPTSGYEQYF.

V gene TRBV19 combines with J gene TRBJ2-3; D unclear. Germline V gene sequence: CDR1 LNHDA, CDR2 SQIVND (reference sequence). V lost 4 bases and J 2 bases, leaving 7 bases between the germline ends. CDR3 size: 13 residues. The CDR3 bases are TGTGCCAGTAGTAAAGTCCTCACAGATACGCAGTATTTT. Its translation: CASSKVLTDTQYF.

Regarding this clone: This specimen includes other DNA sequences encoding the same CDR3. The J gene is TRBJ2-3, the V gene TRBV5-1, with D perhaps TRBD1 (6 bases). Looked up from germline, CDR1 is SGHRS and CDR2 is YFSETQ. The CDR3 runs to 13 residues. The V and J ends lost 0 bases and 6 bases respectively, with 8 bases between them. CDR3 bases: TGCGCCAGCAGCTTGGATGGGGGCGATACGCAGTATTTT. It codes for CASSLDGGDTQYF.

This rearrangement joins TRBV9 to TRBJ2-5; possibly TRBD1 for D (6 bases). The CDR3 is 14 residues long. The V end was cut by 4 bases, the J end by 2 bases, with 12 bases between. The germline CDR1 and CDR2 sequences are SGDLS and YYNGEE. The DNA for the CDR3 is TGTGCCAGCAGCTTCCGGGACATACAAGAGACCCAGTACTTC. It is translated as CASSFRDIQETQYF. The full variable domain, rest sourced from reference TRBV9 and TRBJ2-5, is DSGVTQTPKHLITATGQRVTLRCSPRSGDLSVYWYQQSLDQGLQFLIQYYNGEERAKGNILERFSAQQFPDLHSELNLSSLELGDSALYFCASSFRDIQETQYFGPGTRLLVL.

The sample holds one count of this clone. The chain combines TRBV6-6 with TRBJ2-1, with D uncertain. The CDR3 runs 13 residues. Germline V gene lookup returns CDR1 MNHNY and CDR2 SVGAGI (reference sequence). The V and J ends lost 0 bases and 10 bases respectively, with 10 bases between them. The CDR3 spells CASSYSSRAEQFF. The CDR3, as DNA: TGTGCCAGCAGTTACTCGTCAAGGGCAGAGCAGTTCTTC.

The chain uses TRBV18 and TRBJ2-7, with 12 bases lining up with TRBD1. Germline V gives CDR1 KGHSH, CDR2 LQKENI. The ends lost 2 bases at V and 5 bases at J; junction bases unmatched: 4. CDR3 size: 15 residues. The DNA of the CDR3 is TGTGCCAGCTCACCAGGGACAGGGGGCCTCCACGAGCAGTACTTC. Translating it yields CASSPGTGGLHEQYF.

The V and J genes are TRBV2 and TRBJ2-3; the D is unclear. In germline, CDR1 is SNHLY, CDR2 FYNNEI. Trimming took off 3 bases at V and 6 bases at J, with 13 bases between the two ends. This CDR3 region has 14 residues. CDR3 sequence: CASSESLVEDTQYF. The DNA of the CDR3 is TGTGCCAGCAGTGAGTCCCTTGTCGAGGATACGCAGTATTTT.

CDR3 residues: CSVQGLGNQPQHF. CDR3 DNA: TGCAGCGTACAGGGCTTGGGCAATCAGCCCCAGCATTTT. The V gene is TRBV29-1, the J gene TRBJ1-5, with D perhaps TRBD1 (6 bases). The CDR3 has 13 residues. The V gene's germline CDR1 is SQVTM and CDR2 ANQGSEA. Trimming removed 6 bases from V and 2 bases from J, with 11 bases in between.

The CDR3 reads CASSIGPQGRGQPQHF. CDR3 nucleotides: TGTGCCAGTAGTATAGGTCCGCAGGGCCGAGGTCAGCCCCAGCATTTT. This chain links TRBV19 with TRBJ1-5, with D perhaps matching TRBD1 (5 bases). V was cut by 1 base and J by 6 bases, with 16 bases left in between. Germline V gene data show CDR1 as LNHDA and CDR2 as SQIVND (reference sequence). This CDR3 has 16 amino acids.

The chain has TRBV18 and TRBJ2-1, with TRBD2 matching 7 bases. CDR3 length: 15 residues. The J segment lost 3 bases and the V segment lost 3 bases, leaving 5 bases of the junction unmatched. CDR1 is KGHSH and CDR2 is LQKENI in the germline V gene. The CDR3 loop is CASSPGQRGYNEQFF. The CDR3 DNA reads as TGTGCCAGCTCACCGGGCCAGCGGGGCTACAATGAGCAGTTCTTC.

The V and J genes are TRBV6-6 and TRBJ1-6; D not certain. The CDR3 extends over 16 amino acids. Germline V gene data show CDR1 as MNHNY and CDR2 as SVGAGI (reference sequence). V gave up 6 bases and J gave up 5 bases, with 17 bases separating them. CDR3 in DNA: TGTGCCAGCAGCCATACCGGAAGTACTGATAATTCACCCCTCCACTTT. It specifies CASSHTGSTDNSPLHF.

The gene calls are TRBV5-1 and TRBJ2-2, with a tentative D call TRBD1 (6 bases). V gave up 0 bases and J gave up 3 bases, with 9 bases separating them. This CDR3 region has 15 residues. CDR1 and CDR2 from the germline V gene are SGHRS and YFSETQ. CDR3 loop: CASSLDAGDTGELFF. The CDR3 DNA follows: TGCGCCAGCAGCTTGGACGCAGGGGACACCGGGGAGCTGTTTTTT.

The CDR3 sequence: CASGRGVSGTEAFF. The DNA of the CDR3 is TGTGCCAGCGGACGGGGGGTCTCGGGCACTGAAGCTTTCTTT. The V and J genes are TRBV6-5 and TRBJ1-1, with D maybe TRBD1 (5 bases). CDR1 is MNHEY, CDR2 SVGAGI, per germline. The V and J ends lost 8 bases and 4 bases respectively, with 17 bases between them. The CDR3 has 14 amino acids.

The V call is TRBV10-3, the J call TRBJ1-3, with a tentative D call TRBD1 (5 bases). Per the germline V gene, CDR1 is ENHRY and CDR2 is SYGVKD. Trimming cost V 0 bases and J 1 base, with 10 bases left between them. The CDR3 sequence is 16 residues long. CDR3 nucleotides: TGTGCCATCAGTGAGTCGGGGGTCTGGTCTGGAAACACCATATATTTT. Protein sequence: CAISESGVWSGNTIYF.

The chain is built from TRBV21-1 and TRBJ2-5; whether TRBD2, the table's D call, matches the DNA was not checked. TRBV21-1 is annotated as a pseudogene. CDR3 length equals 14 residues. CDR3 nucleotide sequence: TGTGCCAGCAGCAAAGGAGCGGGGCAAGAGACCCAGTACTTC. It is translated as CASSKGAGQETQYF.

The V and J genes are TRBV6-4 and TRBJ2-1; 8 bases fit TRBD2. J gave up 5 bases and V 8 bases, and 8 bases lay outside the gene matches. Germline V CDR1 and CDR2: MRHNA, SNTAGT. This CDR3 has 14 amino acids. CDR3 nucleotide sequence: TGTGCCAGCCGCTTGGTAGCGGGAAACAATGAGCAGTTCTTC. Translation: CASRLVAGNNEQFF.

The chain employs TRBV10-3 and TRBJ2-1; 8 bases map to TRBD2. Germline CDR1 ENHRY, CDR2 SYGVKD. This CDR3 has 17 amino acids. The V and J ends lost 3 bases and 8 bases, in that order; junction bases with no gene match: 15. CDR3 protein: CAISDPRPGLGGDEQFF. CDR3 DNA: TGTGCCATCAGTGACCCACGCCCGGGACTAGGGGGAGATGAGCAGTTCTTC.

The chain carries TRBV10-1 and TRBJ1-1; D is ambiguous. The V end was cut by 7 bases, the J end by 2 bases, with 11 bases between. Germline CDR1 is WNHNN and CDR2 is SYGVQD (reference sequence). CDR3 size: 13 residues. The CDR3 DNA reads as TGCGCCAGCAAAGCAACCCTAAACACTGAAGCTTTCTTT. Translation gives CASKATLNTEAFF.

The V call is TRBV5-4, the J call TRBJ1-2; the match to TRBD1 covers 7 bases. This CDR3 comprises 15 residues. With V trimmed by 6 bases and J by 4 bases, 12 bases remained unmatched. Germline CDR1 and CDR2: SGHNT and YYREEE (reference sequence). The DNA of the CDR3 is TGTGCCAGCACCCTCATAAACCGGGACAGCTATGGCTACACCTTC. It yields the protein CASTLINRDSYGYTF. Variable domain in full (rest from reference TRBV5-4 and TRBJ1-2): ETGVTQSPTHLIKTRGQQVTLRCSSQSGHNTVSWYQQALGQGPQFIFQYYREEENGRGNFPPRFSGLQFPNYSSELNVNALELDDSALYLCASTLINRDSYGYTFGSGTRLTVV.

This clone was detected only a few times. The chain joins TRBV21-1 to TRBJ2-1; TRBD2 is the table's D call, not checked against the DNA. TRBV21-1 is recorded as a pseudogene. The CDR3 has 17 residues. The CDR3 region has the DNA TGTGCCAGCAGATGTAGCGGGAGGGATGGGACCTACAATGAGCAGTTCTTC. Protein: CASRCSGRDGTYNEQFF.

This chain joins TRBV19 and TRBJ2-1; D is undetermined. This CDR3 is 15 amino acids long. Germline V CDR1 and CDR2: LNHDA, SQIVND (reference sequence). V lost 3 bases and J lost 7, with 16 bases in between. CDR3 in DNA: TGTGCCAGTAGTATTAGTGGGGTCTCCGGTAATGAGCAGTTCTTC. Its translation is CASSISGVSGNEQFF.

CDR3 coding DNA: TGTGCCAGCAGGGCCGACAGGACGGGTCAGCCCCAGCATTTT. Its translation: CASRADRTGQPQHF. V usage is TRBV7-9 and J usage is TRBJ1-5; D is perhaps TRBD1 (6 bases). The CDR3 is 14 residues long. V gave up 6 bases and J gave up 6 bases, with 15 bases separating them. Germline V gene lookup returns CDR1 SEHNR and CDR2 FQNEAQ (reference sequence).

The J gene is TRBJ2-1, the V gene TRBV10-1, with a possible D match to TRBD1 (6 bases). This CDR3 is 14 amino acids long. The V gene lost 0 bases and the J gene lost 9 bases, with 12 bases spanning the gap. Germline-derived CDR1 and CDR2 are WNHNN and SYGVQD (reference sequence). The CDR3 DNA is TGCGCCAGCAGTGAGTCGGGGGCCGGCTTTGAGCAGTTCTTC. The encoded protein is CASSESGAGFEQFF.

The chain recombines TRBV5-1 with TRBJ2-1, with no clear D. Per germline, CDR1 SGHRS and CDR2 YFSETQ. The CDR3 consists of 13 residues. Trimming removed 0 bases from V and 10 bases from J, with 11 bases in between. The CDR3, as DNA: TGCGCCAGCAGCTTGGACGTTGGCTACGAGCAGTTCTTC. Protein sequence: CASSLDVGYEQFF.

In DNA, the CDR3 is TGTGCCAGCTCACCACAAAAAGGACCAGGCACTGAAGCTTTCTTT. Protein product: CASSPQKGPGTEAFF. The chain links TRBV18 to TRBJ1-1; D not certain. The CDR3 has 15 residues. The germline V gene encodes CDR1 KGHSH and CDR2 LQKENI. Trimming shortened V by 1 base and J by 4 bases, and 13 bases separated the two germline ends.

The rearrangement uses TRBV27 and TRBJ2-2; 8 positions agree with TRBD2. This CDR3 has 17 amino acids. Germline-derived CDR1 and CDR2 are MNHEY and SMNVEV (reference sequence). With V trimmed by 5 bases and J by 3 bases, 11 bases remained unmatched. The CDR3 DNA sequence: TGTGCCAGCAGTCTCCAACTAGAGCGGGAGTACACCGGGGAGCTGTTTTTT. Translating gives CASSLQLEREYTGELFF.

The rearrangement uses TRBV11-3 and TRBJ2-1, with D perhaps TRBD1 (6 bases). CDR3 length: 16 amino acids. Germline V CDR1 and CDR2: SGHNT, YENEEA. The germline V and J ends were trimmed by 5 bases and 4 bases, with 18 bases remaining between them. CDR3 bases: TGTGCCAGCAGCCCCGTGGGGGCGACTTCTTACAATGAGCAGTTCTTC. This gives the protein CASSPVGATSYNEQFF.

The chain recombines TRBV27 with TRBJ1-1; a weak D match, TRBD1 (5 bases). Between the trimmed V and J ends, which lost 2 bases and 7 bases, there was a span of 17 bases. The CDR3 runs to 15 residues. In germline, CDR1 is MNHEY, CDR2 SMNVEV (reference sequence). The CDR3 spells CASSLIPAGRGEAFF. The CDR3 bases are TGTGCCAGCAGTTTAATTCCGGCAGGGAGGGGTGAAGCTTTCTTT.

V usage is TRBV5-1 and J usage is TRBJ1-3; D ambiguous. V dropped 5 bases and J dropped 3 bases, with 9 bases sitting between them. The CDR3 length is 13 residues. The germline V gene has CDR1 SGHRS and CDR2 YFSETQ. The CDR3 loop is CASSLQGGNTIYF. The CDR3 DNA sequence: TGCGCCAGCAGTCTTCAAGGTGGAAACACCATATATTTT.